The 18 T cell receptor beta chains below all came from one sample that was sequenced in a study of T cell repertoires in ileal Crohn's disease. As for time point: inflamed ileum from the surgical specimen. Measured with immunoSEQ multiplex PCR; TCRdb has only the in-frame clones, and not every one. Of about 17,000 clones detected, about 76% appear once; the ten largest clones hold around 3.9%. Sequencing was carried out using ileal tissue. The receptors were gathered from an adult with Crohn's disease.

The chain joins TRBV2 to TRBJ2-3; 8 nucleotides align to TRBD2. V lost 7 bases and J lost 1; bases outside the gene matches: 7. Per the germline V gene, CDR1 is SNHLY and CDR2 is FYNNEI. The CDR3 runs 15 residues. The CDR3 loop is CASTRSSGGTDTQYF. CDR3 sequence (DNA): TGTGCCAGCACTCGGAGTAGCGGGGGCACAGATACGCAGTATTTT.

This clone was seen a handful of times. Other DNA sequences from this sample encode an identical CDR3 as well. This rearrangement joins TRBV5-1 to TRBJ1-1, with no clear D. CDR1 is SGHRS and CDR2 is YFSETQ in the germline V gene. CDR3 length: 14 amino acids. V lost 0 bases, J lost 2 bases, and 8 bases lay in between. The CDR3 region is CASSLDHRNTEAFF. CDR3 nucleotide sequence: TGCGCCAGCAGCTTGGACCACAGAAACACTGAAGCTTTCTTT.

The chain has TRBV19 and TRBJ1-1; D remains ambiguous. V lost 7 bases and J 3 bases, leaving 12 bases between the germline ends. The CDR3 sequence is 13 residues long. From germline, CDR1 is LNHDA and CDR2 SQIVND (reference sequence). CDR3 DNA: TGTGCCAGTACCCCTAGAGGGTACACTGAAGCTTTCTTT. Translated, it gives CASTPRGYTEAFF.

The chain joins TRBV5-1 to TRBJ2-2; perhaps TRBD1 as D (5 bases). The CDR3 spans 16 residues. Germline V gene data show CDR1 as SGHRS and CDR2 as YFSETQ. V was trimmed by 4 bases and J by 0 bases, leaving 13 bases between them. The CDR3 bases are TGCGCCAGCAGCCCGCGACAGTCCGCGAACACCGGGGAGCTGTTTTTT. Translated, it gives CASSPRQSANTGELFF.

The table lists this clone with a few counts. The chain carries TRBV25-1 and TRBJ2-4, with a possible D match to TRBD1 (6 bases). V gave up 3 bases and J gave up 13 bases, with 16 bases separating them. The CDR3 sequence is 13 residues long. The germline V gene encodes CDR1 MGHDK and CDR2 SYGVNS. The CDR3 is CASSDGAGAVQYF. The CDR3 nucleotides are TGTGCCAGCAGTGATGGGGCAGGGGCCGTGCAGTACTTC.

The V gene is TRBV6-1, the J gene TRBJ2-7; 8 bases map to TRBD1. CDR1 is MNHNS and CDR2 is SASEGT in the germline V gene. This CDR3 is 15 amino acids long. Unmatched junction bases numbered 7, after V lost 2 bases and J lost 4 bases. This CDR3 reads CASSEYDRGQYEQYF. The CDR3 nucleotides are TGTGCCAGCAGTGAATATGACAGGGGTCAATACGAGCAGTACTTC.

This clone appeared a single time. The J gene is TRBJ1-5, the V gene TRBV15; 7 bases fit TRBD1. The germline gives CDR1 LNHNV, CDR2 YYDKDF (reference sequence). V lost 0 bases and J lost 11; bases outside the gene matches: 10. The length of the CDR3 is 15 residues. The CDR3 DNA reads TGTGCCACCAGCAGAGATGGGAGACAGGGAGTAACCCAGCATTTT. Amino acids: CATSRDGRQGVTQHF. Drawing the rest from reference TRBV15 and TRBJ1-5, the complete variable domain is DAMVIQNPRYQVTQFGKPVTLSCSQTLNHNVMYWYQQKSSQAPKLLFHYYDKDFNNEADTPDNFQSRRPNTSFCFLDIRSPGLGDTAMYLCATSRDGRQGVTQHFGDGTRLSIL.

This clone counts as medium-sized. This chain links TRBV2 with TRBJ2-3, with D tentatively TRBD1 or TRBD2 (5 bases each). Germline-derived CDR1 and CDR2 are SNHLY and FYNNEI. Trimming removed 10 bases from V and 10 bases from J, with 21 bases in between. This CDR3 contains 13 residues. Here the CDR3 reads CATTKEGERAQYF. Written as DNA, the CDR3 is TGTGCCACCACGAAGGAAGGGGAGAGGGCGCAGTATTTT.

This clone showed up just a few times. The chain uses TRBV29-1 and TRBJ2-2; no clear D gene. Trimming cost V 7 bases and J 5 bases, with 17 bases left between them. This CDR3 contains 14 residues. Germline V lookup: CDR1 SQVTM, CDR2 ANQGSEA. This chain's CDR3 is CSARLGPGTGELFF. CDR3 DNA sequence: TGCAGCGCTCGTCTAGGGCCCGGAACCGGGGAGCTGTTTTTT.

The chain has TRBV5-4 and TRBJ2-2; 9 bases map to TRBD1. Germline CDR1 and CDR2: SGHNT and YYREEE (reference sequence). The length of the CDR3 is 17 residues. J lost 8 bases, V lost 4 bases, and 15 bases had no gene match. The CDR3 region is CASSARRGQGGTGELFF. CDR3 bases: TGTGCCAGCAGCGCCCGCAGGGGACAGGGAGGTACGGGGGAGCTGTTTTTT. Based on the CDR3 plus reference TRBV5-4 and TRBJ2-2, the full variable domain is ETGVTQSPTHLIKTRGQQVTLRCSSQSGHNTVSWYQQALGQGPQFIFQYYREEENGRGNFPPRFSGLQFPNYSSELNVNALELDDSALYLCASSARRGQGGTGELFFGEGSRLTVL.

This rearrangement joins TRBV5-1 to TRBJ2-3; a possible D gene is TRBD1 (5 bases). This CDR3 is built from 14 residues. Trimming took 0 bases from V and 3 from J, leaving 8 bases between them. Per the germline V gene, CDR1 is SGHRS and CDR2 is YFSETQ. The DNA of the CDR3 is TGCGCCAGCAGCTTGGGGGGCGGTACAGATACGCAGTATTTT. As protein: CASSLGGGTDTQYF.

This clone rates as medium-sized. The gene calls are TRBV18 and TRBJ2-7; 11 positions match TRBD1. There are 14 residues in the CDR3. V lost 3 bases and J lost 6; bases outside the gene matches: 4. Germline V gene lookup returns CDR1 KGHSH and CDR2 LQKENI. CDR3 bases: TGTGCCAGCTCACCTGGGACAGGGGGGACCGAGCAGTACTTC. The encoded protein is CASSPGTGGTEQYF.

The chain combines TRBV6-5 with TRBJ2-7, with D hard to call. The germline V gene has CDR1 MNHEY and CDR2 SVGAGI. The germline V and J ends were trimmed by 2 bases and 5 bases, with 7 bases remaining between them. The CDR3 is made up of 12 amino acids. CDR3 bases: TGTGCCAGCAGTTACGCAGGCCACGAGCAGTACTTC. It translates to CASSYAGHEQYF.

The chain employs TRBV11-2 and TRBJ2-2; D ambiguous. V lost 2 bases to trimming and J lost 1 base, with 11 bases between them. CDR1 is SGHAT, CDR2 FQNNGV, per germline. This CDR3 has 16 residues. This CDR3 is CASSLRLSVNTGELFF. The CDR3 DNA sequence: TGTGCCAGCAGCTTAAGGTTGTCGGTGAACACCGGGGAGCTGTTTTTT.

The chain recombines TRBV21-1 with TRBJ2-5; the D segment call TRBD1 is taken from the table without a DNA check. TRBV21-1 is a documented pseudogene. The CDR3 consists of 14 residues. The CDR3 DNA follows: TGTGCCAGCACCGGCAGGGTAGCTGGAGAGACCCAGTACTTC. This gives the protein CASTGRVAGETQYF.

The V gene is TRBV15, the J gene TRBJ2-7, with 7 bases fitting TRBD1. Germline loops: CDR1 LNHNV, CDR2 YYDKDF (reference sequence). The CDR3 extends over 14 amino acids. The V segment lost 8 bases and the J segment 3 bases; nucleotides outside the gene matches: 10. The CDR3 DNA sequence: TGTGCCACCGCCCGAGGGGACAGCTACTACGAGCAGTACTTC. Protein sequence: CATARGDSYYEQYF.

The chain has TRBV2 and TRBJ1-1; D is unresolved. V lost 8 bases, J lost 0 bases, and 13 bases lay in between. Germline lookup yields CDR1 SNHLY and CDR2 FYNNEI. This CDR3 contains 14 residues. The CDR3 loop reads CASPTGPVNTEAFF. The CDR3 region has the DNA TGTGCCAGCCCTACTGGACCCGTGAACACTGAAGCTTTCTTT.

This chain connects TRBV11-2 to TRBJ1-4; D is ambiguous. Trimming cost V 2 bases and J 2 bases, with 12 bases left between them. Germline CDR1 is SGHAT and CDR2 is FQNNGV. The CDR3 is 16 residues long. The CDR3 loop reads CASSLSQIGTNEKLFF. CDR3 DNA sequence: TGTGCCAGCAGCTTATCCCAGATTGGGACTAATGAAAAACTGTTTTTT.